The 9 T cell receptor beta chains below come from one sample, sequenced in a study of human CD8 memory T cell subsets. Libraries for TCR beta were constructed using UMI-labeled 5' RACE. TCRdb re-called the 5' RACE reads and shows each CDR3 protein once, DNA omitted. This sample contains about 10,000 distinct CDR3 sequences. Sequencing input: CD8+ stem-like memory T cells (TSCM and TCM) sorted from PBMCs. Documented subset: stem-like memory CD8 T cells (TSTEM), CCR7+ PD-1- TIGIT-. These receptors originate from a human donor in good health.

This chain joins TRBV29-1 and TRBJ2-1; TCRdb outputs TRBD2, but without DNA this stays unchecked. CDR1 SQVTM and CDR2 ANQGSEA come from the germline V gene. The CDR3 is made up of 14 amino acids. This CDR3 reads CSVEGLAGMNEQFF.

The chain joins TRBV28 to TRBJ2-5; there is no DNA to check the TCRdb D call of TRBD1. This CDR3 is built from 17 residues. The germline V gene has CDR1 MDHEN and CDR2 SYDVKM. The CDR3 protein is CASSISGGAVNQETQYF.

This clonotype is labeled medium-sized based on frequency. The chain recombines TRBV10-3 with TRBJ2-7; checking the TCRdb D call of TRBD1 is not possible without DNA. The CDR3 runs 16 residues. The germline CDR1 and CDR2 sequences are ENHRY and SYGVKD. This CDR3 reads CAISDPGRTTHHEQYF.

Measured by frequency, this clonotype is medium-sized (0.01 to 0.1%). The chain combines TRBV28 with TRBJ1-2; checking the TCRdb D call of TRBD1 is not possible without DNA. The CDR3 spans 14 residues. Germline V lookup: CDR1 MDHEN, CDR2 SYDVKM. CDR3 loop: CASSLGGQGAGYTF.

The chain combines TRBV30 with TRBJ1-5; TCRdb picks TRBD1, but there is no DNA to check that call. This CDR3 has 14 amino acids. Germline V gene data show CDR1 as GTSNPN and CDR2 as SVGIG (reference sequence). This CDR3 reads CAWSTTGQGQPQHF.

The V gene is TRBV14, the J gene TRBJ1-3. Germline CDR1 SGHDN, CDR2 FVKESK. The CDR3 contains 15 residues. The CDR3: CASSQGRSSGNTIYF.

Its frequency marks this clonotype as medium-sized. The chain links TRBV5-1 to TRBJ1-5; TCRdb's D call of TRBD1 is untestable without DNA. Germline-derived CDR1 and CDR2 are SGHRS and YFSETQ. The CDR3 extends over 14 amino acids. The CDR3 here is CASSPLGVGQPQHF.

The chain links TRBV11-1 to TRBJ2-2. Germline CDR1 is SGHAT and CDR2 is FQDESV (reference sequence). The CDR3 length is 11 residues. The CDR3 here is CASSLPGELFF.

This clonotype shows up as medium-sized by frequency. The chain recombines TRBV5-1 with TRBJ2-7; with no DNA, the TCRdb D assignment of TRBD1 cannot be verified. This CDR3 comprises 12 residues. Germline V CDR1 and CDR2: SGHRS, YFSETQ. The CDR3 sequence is CASTEGQNEQYF.